The following is a T cell receptor (beta chain) sequence with its context. An end of the junction does not agree with germline; a read error may underlie this. Total RNA amounting to around 450 ng was the source from which TCR beta cDNA was made with a constant-region primer. What produced the TCR beta libraries was three nested multiplex PCR rounds using slightly modified ARM-PCR. The first two PCR rounds used TRBV1-TRBV30 primers with a Cbeta primer, roughly 10 cycles each. One entry per CDR3 protein results from TCRdb running MiXCR on the multiplex PCR reads. The sample carries about 64,000 distinct CDR3 sequences, over 60% recorded once. Between roughly 17 and 31 mg of unsorted bulk tissue served as the source from which RNA and DNA were co-extracted. The sample is drawn from a study of tumor-infiltrating lymphocytes in primary liver carcinoma. Germline CDR1 is SGHNT and CDR2 is YYREEE (reference sequence). The CDR3 sequence is 13 residues long.

The receptor comes from a man aged 35 to 55 with primary liver carcinoma and hepatitis B virus infection. The chain uses TRBV5-4 and TRBJ2-5; 8 bases agree with TRBD2. Sequencing input: liver tumor tissue from sampling region 4. Stated subset: tumor region T4, right-lateral pole. CDR3 sequence (DNA): TGTGCCATCAGCCAGACTAGCGTAGAGACCCAGTACTTC. Amino acids: CAISQTSVETQYF. Full variable domain (outside the CDR3, taken from reference TRBV5-4 and TRBJ2-5): ETGVTQSPTHLIKTRGQQVTLRCSSQSGHNTVSWYQQALGQGPQFIFQYYREEENGRGNFPPRFSGLQFPNYSSELNVNALELDDSALYLCAISQTSVETQYFGPGTRLLVL.